This T cell receptor beta chain derives from a study of blood T cell dynamics during melanoma immunotherapy (dated by TCRdb to 2020 to 2021). Study-wide context: The patients had metastatic melanoma and were given first-line pembrolizumab or nivolumab plus ipilimumab as standard of care in the United Kingdom. To find early correlates of response, the study profiled the peripheral T cell receptor repertoires of patients with metastatic melanoma both before and after one cycle of checkpoint inhibitor therapy. The training cohort consisted of consecutive patients, while an additional independent group of patients from the same centre was pooled to form an external validation set.

Reading the label with the study, this specimen's time point is: pre-treatment baseline. Blood samples were taken before treatment (T0) and at week 3 (W3), following the first cycle of checkpoint blockade. Except for two patients with rapid clinical progression, response was assessed 12 weeks after the first infusion by RECIST 1.1; disease control meant complete response, partial response or stable disease. Patients were not eligible if they had prior systemic cancer treatment, concomitant immunosuppressant therapy or synchronous other active malignancies. TCR beta was sequenced in both bulk PBMC and plasma cell-free DNA in order to track circulating cells as well as T cell turnover. PBMC were isolated from blood with Lymphoprep and SepMate tubes, followed by red cell lysis. DNA from PBMC and sorted T cell subsets was extracted with QIAamp DNA Blood Mini kits. Ends trimmed: V by 0 bases, J by 4 bases; bases unmatched to a gene: 7. The CDR1 and CDR2 encoded by the germline V gene are MGHRA and YSYEKL. The CDR3 runs 16 amino acids, cysteine and phenylalanine included. Of all the DNA, just the CDR3 is kept, 48 bases in frame from base 1.

Study-wide conclusions, independent of this receptor: The relatively small sample size was recognized as a factor that could limit how well the results generalize. Whether the T cell clones driving repertoire changes were melanoma-specific or reflected general immune activation could not be determined in the study. Patients who later achieved disease control showed a bifurcated PBMC repertoire reorganization at W3, with increased clonality or increased diversity, unlike progressors.

Of note for this clone: No antigen is known for it. Base qualities are missing; no much larger clone stands one base away.

Every bulk PBMC sample was loaded with the same fixed amount of roughly 330 ng of DNA. TCR beta CDR3 sequences were amplified from genomic DNA using the immunoSEQ TCRb Assay kit according to manufacturer instructions. The KAPA Library Quantification Kit for Illumina platforms was used to quantify pooled libraries by qPCR. Pooled libraries were clustered at roughly 0.55-1.2 pM and sequenced on an Illumina NextSeq 500. On the study's bioinformatics: TCR data were analyzed using immunoSEQ ANALYZER and the R LymphoSeq package. A rearrangement efficiency score was calculated as productive divided by the sum of productive and non-productive CDR3 sequences. Clonality was measured with the Gini coefficient and diversity with the Renyi index at alpha=1, and both measures were compared pairwise between timepoints within each patient. In LymphoSeq, clonal relatedness was computed using an edit distance of 3, and repertoire similarity was computed using the Bhattacharyya coefficient. To classify response, a linear discriminant analysis based on week-3 changes in clonality and diversity was built using the R MASS and caret packages. TCRdb took over this immuneACCESS table, retaining in-frame rearrangements with V and J assigned. Such tables are incomplete; in checked studies, under half of the missing clones stem from an unresolved V gene, and the remainder is unexplained. V and J calls plus clone size are reproduced from that table; the DNA served to infer D and trimming. The sample contains about 8,500 clones, about four fifths of them found a single time. The leading ten clones occupy 1.2% of the sample.

The sample in question was blood, obtained from a patient treated with checkpoint blockade. Rearrangement joined TRBV4-1 to TRBJ2-5; a stretch of 8 junction bases matches TRBD2. This sequence originates from a human donor with melanoma. The nucleotides read TGCGCCAGCAGCCAAGATCCAGGACTAGCCGCAGAGACCCAGTACTTC. Its protein reads: CASSQDPGLAAETQYF.